This entry concerns a single TCR beta chain. Its antigen remains unidentified. The immunoSEQ assay was version 4, run in survey mode. The table came from immunoSEQ multiplex PCR; TCRdb's copy has only in-frame clones and leaves some out. Here the sample spans tens of thousands of clones, around four fifths being singletons. The data belong to a study of persistence of HIV-infected CD4 T cells. Germline CDR1 SGHTS, CDR2 YDEGEE. J gave up 8 bases and V 10 bases, and 8 bases lay outside the gene matches. The CDR3 runs 13 residues. An overlapping HIV-1 Gag peptide pool stimulated these cells at 0.95 to 1 ug/peptide/mL. CD40L-negative CD69-negative CD45RO-high memory CD4+ T cells were sorted as populations depleted of antigen-responding cells.

Sample: CD4+ T cells sorted from PBMCs after roughly 18-hour stimulation, taken from a patient who received antiretroviral therapy. The rearrangement joins TRBV5-8 to TRBJ1-4; 10 positions agree with TRBD1. The TCR was taken from an adult woman with HIV who was CMV-seropositive. The CDR3 DNA sequence: TGTGCCGACCGGGACAGGGGACACGAAAAACTGTTTTTT. Its translation is CADRDRGHEKLFF.